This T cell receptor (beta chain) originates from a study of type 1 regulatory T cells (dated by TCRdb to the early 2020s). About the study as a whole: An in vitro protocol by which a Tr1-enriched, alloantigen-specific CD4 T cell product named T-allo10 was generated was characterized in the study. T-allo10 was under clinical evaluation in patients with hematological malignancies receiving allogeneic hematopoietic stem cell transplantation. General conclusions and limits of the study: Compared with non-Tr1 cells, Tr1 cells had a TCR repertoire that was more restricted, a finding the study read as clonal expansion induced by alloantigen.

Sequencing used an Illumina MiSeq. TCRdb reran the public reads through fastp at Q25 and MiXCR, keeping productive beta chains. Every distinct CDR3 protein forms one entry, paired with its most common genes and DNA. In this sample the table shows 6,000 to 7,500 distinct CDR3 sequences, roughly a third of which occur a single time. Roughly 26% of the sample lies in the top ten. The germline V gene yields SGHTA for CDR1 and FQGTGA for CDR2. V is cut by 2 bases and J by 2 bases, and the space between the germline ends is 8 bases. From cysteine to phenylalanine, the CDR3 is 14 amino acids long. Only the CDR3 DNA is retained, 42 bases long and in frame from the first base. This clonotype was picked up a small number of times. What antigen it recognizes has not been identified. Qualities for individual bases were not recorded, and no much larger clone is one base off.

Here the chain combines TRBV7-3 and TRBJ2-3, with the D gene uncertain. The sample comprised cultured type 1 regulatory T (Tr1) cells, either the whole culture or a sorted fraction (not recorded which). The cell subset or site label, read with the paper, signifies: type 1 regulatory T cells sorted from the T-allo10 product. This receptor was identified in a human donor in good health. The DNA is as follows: TGTGCCAGCAGCTTACGGTCTACCACAGATACGCAGTATTTT. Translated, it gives CASSLRSTTDTQYF.